Listed here are 6 T cell receptor beta chains from one sample, sequenced in a study of response to subunit inactivated influenza vaccine. MiXCR, run by TCRdb on the RT-PCR reads, gives a single entry per CDR3 protein. The sample lists over 800,000 distinct CDR3 sequences, approximately 21% occurring once. This specimen was PBMCs from blood, taken 5 days after vaccination. These receptors were taken from a man in his forties or fifties who received an inactivated influenza vaccine.

The J gene is TRBJ2-3, the V gene TRBV6-1, with unresolved D. Trimming stripped 9 bases from V and 0 bases from J, with 7 bases between. Germline V gives CDR1 MNHNS, CDR2 SASEGT. This CDR3 is built from 12 residues. CDR3 DNA: TGTGCCAGTACTACTAGCACAGATACGCAGTATTTT. Translation gives CASTTSTDTQYF.

There are a few counts of this clonotype. J is TRBJ2-2 and V is TRBV29-1; D not resolved. The CDR3 length is 13 residues. Germline V gene data show CDR1 as SQVTM and CDR2 as ANQGSEA. Trimming took 4 bases from V and 3 from J, leaving 9 bases between them. The CDR3 sequence is CSVVRTDTGELFF. The CDR3 DNA follows: TGCAGCGTTGTTCGAACGGACACCGGGGAGCTGTTTTTT.

The chain links TRBV6-2 or TRBV6-3 to TRBJ2-7, with 11 positions matching TRBD1. Losses at the gene ends were 4 bases for V and 3 bases for J; bases not matched to a gene: 14. CDR1 is MNHEY and CDR2 is SVGEGT in the germline V gene. This CDR3 region has 18 residues. The CDR3 nucleotides are TGTGCCAGCAGTTCCCTTAGACCTGGGACAGGGGGGATCTACGAGCAGTACTTC. It codes for CASSSLRPGTGGIYEQYF.

For this clonotype: One end of the junction varies from germline; a read error may be responsible. This chain links TRBV20-1 with TRBJ2-5, with TRBD2 matching over 13 bases. Germline V gene lookup returns CDR1 DFQATT and CDR2 SNEGSKA (reference sequence). The CDR3 loop spans 14 amino acids. The CDR3 loop is CSSRTSGGQETQYF. The CDR3 DNA sequence: TGCAGTTCTAGGACTAGCGGGGGACAAGAGACCCAGTACTTC.

V and J are TRBV7-2 and TRBJ1-5; no clear D. The V end was cut by 1 base, the J end by 5 bases, with 15 bases between. Germline values: CDR1 SGHTA, CDR2 FQGNSA. The CDR3 covers 16 residues. In DNA form, the CDR3 reads TGTGCCAGCAGCTTAGTTTGGGGTTATGGGGATCAGCCCCAGCATTTT. This translates into CASSLVWGYGDQPQHF.

This clonotype was counted between two and nine times. The rearrangement uses TRBV12-3 or TRBV12-4 and TRBJ2-1; D gene uncertain. Trimming shortened V by 2 bases and J by 7 bases, and 6 bases separated the two germline ends. This CDR3 has 12 amino acids. CDR3 DNA sequence: TGTGCCAGCAGTTTAATCAGGAATGAGCAGTTCTTC. Residues: CASSLIRNEQFF.